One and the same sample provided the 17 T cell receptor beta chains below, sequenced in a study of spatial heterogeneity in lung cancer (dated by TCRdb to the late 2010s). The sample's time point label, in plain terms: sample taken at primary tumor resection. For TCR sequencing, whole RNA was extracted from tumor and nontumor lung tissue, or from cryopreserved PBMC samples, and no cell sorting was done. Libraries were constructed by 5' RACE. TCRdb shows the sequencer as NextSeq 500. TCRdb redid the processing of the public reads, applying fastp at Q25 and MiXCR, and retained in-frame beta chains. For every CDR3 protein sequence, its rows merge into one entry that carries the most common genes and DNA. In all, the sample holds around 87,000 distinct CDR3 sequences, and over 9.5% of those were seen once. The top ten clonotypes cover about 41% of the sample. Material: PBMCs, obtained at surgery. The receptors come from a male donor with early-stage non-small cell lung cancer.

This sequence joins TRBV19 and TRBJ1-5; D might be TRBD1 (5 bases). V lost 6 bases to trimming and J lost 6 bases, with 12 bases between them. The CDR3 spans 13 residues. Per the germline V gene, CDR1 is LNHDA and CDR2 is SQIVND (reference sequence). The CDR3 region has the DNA TGTGCCAGTAGGAGGAGGGGCGGTCAGCCCCAGCATTTT. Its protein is CASRRRGGQPQHF.

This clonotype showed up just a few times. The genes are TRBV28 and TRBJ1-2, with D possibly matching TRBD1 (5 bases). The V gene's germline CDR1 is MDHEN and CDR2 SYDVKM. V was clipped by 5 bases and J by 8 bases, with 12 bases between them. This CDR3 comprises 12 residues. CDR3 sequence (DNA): TGTGCCAGCAGTCAGCAGGGTGGCGGCTACACCTTC. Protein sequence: CASSQQGGGYTF.

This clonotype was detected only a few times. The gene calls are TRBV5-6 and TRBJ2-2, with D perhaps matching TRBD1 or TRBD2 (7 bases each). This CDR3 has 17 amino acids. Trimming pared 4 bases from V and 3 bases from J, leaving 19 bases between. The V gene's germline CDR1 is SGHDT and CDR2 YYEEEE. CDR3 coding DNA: TGTGCCAGCAGCCTCTTGGGAGGGGGCCTGGACACCGGGGAGCTGTTTTTT. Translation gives CASSLLGGGLDTGELFF.

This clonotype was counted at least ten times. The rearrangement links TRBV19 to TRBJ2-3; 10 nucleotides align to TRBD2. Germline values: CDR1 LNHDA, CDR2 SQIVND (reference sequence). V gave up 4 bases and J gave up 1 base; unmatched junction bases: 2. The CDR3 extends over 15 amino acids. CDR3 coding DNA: TGTGCCAGTAGTACCGGACTAGCGGGCACAGATACGCAGTATTTT. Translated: CASSTGLAGTDTQYF.

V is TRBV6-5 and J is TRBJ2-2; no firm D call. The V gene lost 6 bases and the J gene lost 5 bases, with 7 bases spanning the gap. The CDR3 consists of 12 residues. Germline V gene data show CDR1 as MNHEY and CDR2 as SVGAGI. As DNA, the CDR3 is TGTGCCAGCAGGGGCGCTACCGGGGAGCTGTTTTTT. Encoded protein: CASRGATGELFF.

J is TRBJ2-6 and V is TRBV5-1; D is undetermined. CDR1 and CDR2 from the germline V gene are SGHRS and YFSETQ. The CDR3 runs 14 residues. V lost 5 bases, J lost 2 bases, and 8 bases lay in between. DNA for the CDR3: TGCGCCAGCAGTCTGGACCCTGGGGCCAACGTCCTGACTTTC. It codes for CASSLDPGANVLTF.

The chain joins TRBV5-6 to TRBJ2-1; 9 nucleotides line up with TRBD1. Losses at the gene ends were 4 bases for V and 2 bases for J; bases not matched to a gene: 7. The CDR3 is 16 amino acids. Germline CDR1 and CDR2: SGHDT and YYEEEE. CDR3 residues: CASSKGTGITYNEQFF. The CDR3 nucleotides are TGTGCCAGCAGCAAAGGGACAGGGATTACCTACAATGAGCAGTTCTTC.

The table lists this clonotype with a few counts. The CDR3 reads CASSYLPGSTEAFF. The CDR3 DNA follows: TGTGCCAGCAGTTACCTCCCCGGGAGCACTGAAGCTTTCTTT. The rearrangement uses TRBV6-2 or TRBV6-3 and TRBJ1-1; D uncertain. Trimming left V 2 bases short and J 4 bases short, with 11 bases between. This CDR3 spans 14 amino acids. The germline V gene encodes CDR1 MNHEY and CDR2 SVGEGT.

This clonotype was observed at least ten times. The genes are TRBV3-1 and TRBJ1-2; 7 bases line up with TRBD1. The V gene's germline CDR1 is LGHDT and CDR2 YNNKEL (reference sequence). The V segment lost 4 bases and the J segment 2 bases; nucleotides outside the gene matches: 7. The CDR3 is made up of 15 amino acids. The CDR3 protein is CASSLLDRKNYGYTF. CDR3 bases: TGTGCCAGCAGCCTCTTGGACAGGAAAAACTATGGCTACACCTTC.

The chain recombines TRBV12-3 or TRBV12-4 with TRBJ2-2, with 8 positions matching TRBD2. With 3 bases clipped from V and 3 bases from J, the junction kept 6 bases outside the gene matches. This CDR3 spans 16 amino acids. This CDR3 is CASSFRAGVDTGELFF. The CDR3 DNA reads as TGTGCCAGCAGTTTTCGAGCGGGAGTGGACACCGGGGAGCTGTTTTTT.

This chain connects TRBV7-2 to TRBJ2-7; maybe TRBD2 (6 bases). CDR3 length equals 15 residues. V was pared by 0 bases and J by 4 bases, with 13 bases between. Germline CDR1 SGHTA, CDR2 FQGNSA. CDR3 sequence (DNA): TGTGCCAGCAGCTTAGCGCCCGGCGGGACGTACGAGCAGTACTTC. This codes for CASSLAPGGTYEQYF.

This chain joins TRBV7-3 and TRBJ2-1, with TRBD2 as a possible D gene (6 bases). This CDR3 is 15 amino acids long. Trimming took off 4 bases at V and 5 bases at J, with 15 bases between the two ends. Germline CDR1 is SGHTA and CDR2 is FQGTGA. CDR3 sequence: CASSSGPRGNNEQFF. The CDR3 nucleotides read TGTGCCAGCAGCTCCGGACCCCGCGGGAACAATGAGCAGTTCTTC.

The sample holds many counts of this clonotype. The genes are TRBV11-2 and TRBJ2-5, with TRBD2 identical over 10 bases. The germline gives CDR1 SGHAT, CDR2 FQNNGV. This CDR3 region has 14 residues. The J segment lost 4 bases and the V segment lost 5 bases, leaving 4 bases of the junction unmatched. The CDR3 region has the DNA TGTGCCAGCAGCCCGGGACTAGCGATAGAGACCCAGTACTTC. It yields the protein CASSPGLAIETQYF. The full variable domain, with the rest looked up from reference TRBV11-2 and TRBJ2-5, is EAGVAQSPRYKIIEKRQSVAFWCNPISGHATLYWYQQILGQGPKLLIQFQNNGVVDDSQLPKDRFSAERLKGVDSTLKIQPAKLEDSAVYLCASSPGLAIETQYFGPGTRLLVL.

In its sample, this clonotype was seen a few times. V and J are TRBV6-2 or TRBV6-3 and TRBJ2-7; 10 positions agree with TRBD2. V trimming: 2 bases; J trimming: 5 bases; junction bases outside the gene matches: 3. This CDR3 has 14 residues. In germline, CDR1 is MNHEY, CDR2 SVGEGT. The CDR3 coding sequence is TGTGCCAGCAGTTACGGGACTAGCGACCACGAGCAGTACTTC. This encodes CASSYGTSDHEQYF.

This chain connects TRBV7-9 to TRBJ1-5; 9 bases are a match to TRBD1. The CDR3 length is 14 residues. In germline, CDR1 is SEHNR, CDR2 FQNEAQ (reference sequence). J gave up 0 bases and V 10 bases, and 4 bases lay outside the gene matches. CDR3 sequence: CATQGAYSNQPQHF. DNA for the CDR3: TGTGCCACACAGGGGGCCTATAGCAATCAGCCCCAGCATTTT.

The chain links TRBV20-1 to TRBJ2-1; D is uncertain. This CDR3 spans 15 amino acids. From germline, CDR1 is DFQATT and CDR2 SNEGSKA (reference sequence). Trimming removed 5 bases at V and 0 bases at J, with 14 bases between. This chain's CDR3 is CSAPRSLSSYNEQFF. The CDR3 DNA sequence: TGCAGTGCTCCTCGGTCCTTAAGCTCCTACAATGAGCAGTTCTTC.

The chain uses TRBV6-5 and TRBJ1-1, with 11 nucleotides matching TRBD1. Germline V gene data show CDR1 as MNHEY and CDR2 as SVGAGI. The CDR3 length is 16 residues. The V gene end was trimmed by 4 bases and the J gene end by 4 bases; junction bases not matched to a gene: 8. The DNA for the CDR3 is TGTGCCAGCAGTTCCCACCGGACAGGGGGCCGCACTGAAGCTTTCTTT. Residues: CASSSHRTGGRTEAFF.